Listed here are 26 T cell receptor beta chains from one sample, sequenced in a study of cytomegalovirus exposure and HLA in healthy donors. Researchers ran the PCR with 60 Vbeta and 13 Jbeta primers. Only in-frame clones appear in the TCRdb table, and some are missing; sequencing was by immunoSEQ multiplex PCR. Altogether roughly 180,000 clones are present, approximately 80% being singletons, with the ten largest covering approximately 1.4%. Sequencing used PBMCs. The receptor source for this set is a man between 25 and 39 years old in good health and CMV-seronegative.

DNA for the CDR3: TGTGCCAGCAGCTCCCCCTCCCAAGAGACCCAGTACTTC. Its translation is CASSSPSQETQYF. The genes are TRBV5-4 and TRBJ2-5; D not resolved. Germline V CDR1 and CDR2: SGHNT, YYREEE (reference sequence). This CDR3 is built from 13 residues. V shed 3 bases and J shed 1 base, with 7 bases lying between them.

The sample holds a few counts of this clone. This chain connects TRBV7-2 to TRBJ1-5, with TRBD1 identical over 12 bases. V lost 3 bases to trimming and J lost 5 bases; unmatched junction nucleotides: 5. Germline CDR1 is SGHTA and CDR2 is FQGNSA. The CDR3 extends over 16 amino acids. CDR3 amino acids: CASSFTGTGGDQPQHF. The CDR3 DNA reads TGTGCCAGCAGCTTTACCGGGACAGGGGGCGATCAGCCCCAGCATTTT.

The chain is built from TRBV15 and TRBJ2-3; D unclear. The V and J ends lost 1 base and 0 bases respectively, with 2 bases between them. The CDR3 totals 13 residues. Per germline, CDR1 LNHNV and CDR2 YYDKDF (reference sequence). In DNA, the CDR3 is TGTGCCACCAGCAGAGCTAGCACAGATACGCAGTATTTT. It is translated as CATSRASTDTQYF.

This rearrangement joins TRBV7-2 to TRBJ2-2, with 7 positions matching TRBD2. The CDR3 is made up of 16 amino acids. Per the germline V gene, CDR1 is SGHTA and CDR2 is FQGNSA. The trim removed 4 bases at V and 4 bases at J, leaving 9 bases unmatched. The CDR3 loop reads CASSYVLGGGTGELFF. In DNA form, the CDR3 reads TGTGCCAGCAGCTACGTTCTGGGGGGGGGCACCGGGGAGCTGTTTTTT.

The CDR3 DNA reads TGTGCCAGCAGCTTCCCTCCTACTGAAGCTTTCTTT. This translates into CASSFPPTEAFF. V and J are TRBV7-9 and TRBJ1-1, with unresolved D. Germline V lookup: CDR1 SEHNR, CDR2 FQNEAQ (reference sequence). The V gene lost 3 bases and the J gene lost 5 bases, with 7 bases spanning the gap. The CDR3 runs 12 residues.

V usage is TRBV19 and J usage is TRBJ1-3; TRBD1 aligns across 9 bases. Losses at the gene ends were 4 bases for V and 0 bases for J; bases not matched to a gene: 7. There are 17 residues in the CDR3. Germline loops: CDR1 LNHDA, CDR2 SQIVND (reference sequence). CDR3 protein: CASSKDRGSLSGNTIYF. The CDR3 DNA is TGTGCCAGTAGTAAGGACAGGGGTAGTCTCTCTGGAAACACCATATATTTT. The full variable domain, completed using reference TRBV19 and TRBJ1-3, is DGGITQSPKYLFRKEGQNVTLSCEQNLNHDAMYWYRQDPGQGLRLIYYSQIVNDFQKGDIAEGYSVSREKKESFPLTVTSAQKNPTAFYLCASSKDRGSLSGNTIYFGEGSWLTVV.

V usage is TRBV4-1 and J usage is TRBJ2-3; weak D call: TRBD2 (5 bases). Germline lookup yields CDR1 MGHRA and CDR2 YSYEKL. Between the trimmed V and J ends, which lost 6 bases and 6 bases, there was a span of 19 bases. The CDR3 length is 15 residues. As DNA, the CDR3 is TGCGCCAGCAGGCACTGGGAGTGGATGTCCGATACGCAGTATTTT. The encoded protein is CASRHWEWMSDTQYF.

Written as DNA, the CDR3 is TGCGCCAGCAGGGAGACTAGCGGGGACTCCTACGAGCAGTACTTC. It codes for CASRETSGDSYEQYF. The V gene is TRBV10-1, the J gene TRBJ2-7; 11 bases agree with TRBD2. The CDR3 is 15 residues long. Trimming cost V 6 bases and J 0 bases; bases outside gene matches: 4. Germline-derived CDR1 and CDR2 are WNHNN and SYGVQD (reference sequence).

CDR3 sequence: CASSNRGASGANVLTF. CDR3 bases: TGTGCCAGCAGCAACCGAGGAGCCTCTGGGGCCAACGTCCTGACTTTC. This chain uses TRBV21-1 with TRBJ2-6; whether TRBD2, the table's D call, matches the DNA was not checked. TRBV21-1 is reported as a pseudogene. This CDR3 is built from 16 residues.

J is TRBJ1-4 and V is TRBV30; possible D gene TRBD1, 5 bases. The V gene lost 1 base and the J gene lost 8 bases, with 11 bases spanning the gap. This CDR3 has 13 residues. Germline-derived CDR1 and CDR2 are GTSNPN and SVGIG (reference sequence). CDR3 residues: CAWSGRWGEKLFF. CDR3 coding DNA: TGTGCCTGGAGTGGACGCTGGGGCGAAAAACTGTTTTTT.

This clone was seen only a few times. As DNA, the CDR3 is TGCGCCAGTTACTTTCGGGAGGGCCGTGGAGAGACCCAGTACTTC. Protein sequence: CASYFREGRGETQYF. The chain links TRBV5-1 to TRBJ2-5; the match to TRBD2 covers 8 bases. The germline V gene encodes CDR1 SGHRS and CDR2 YFSETQ. CDR3 length equals 15 residues. The J segment lost 4 bases and the V segment lost 8 bases, leaving 13 bases of the junction unmatched.

This clone was observed a single time. The chain links TRBV5-1 to TRBJ1-6; TRBD1 aligns across 12 bases. The CDR3 extends over 16 amino acids. Trimming removed 4 bases from V and 7 bases from J; junction bases left unmatched: 6. Germline lookup yields CDR1 SGHRS and CDR2 YFSETQ. CDR3 sequence reads: CASSGGTGGDNSPLHF. The CDR3 DNA is TGCGCCAGCAGCGGTGGGACAGGGGGCGACAATTCACCCCTCCACTTT.

This sequence joins TRBV28 and TRBJ1-2, with 7 bases identical to TRBD1. Per germline, CDR1 MDHEN and CDR2 SYDVKM. This CDR3 spans 14 amino acids. Losses at the gene ends were 3 bases for V and 8 bases for J; bases not matched to a gene: 9. CDR3 region: CASSFTGTAWGYTF. The DNA of the CDR3 is TGTGCCAGCAGTTTCACCGGGACAGCATGGGGCTACACCTTC.

The rearrangement uses TRBV5-1 and TRBJ1-1, with TRBD1 as a possible D gene (6 bases). This CDR3 has 16 residues. The V gene's germline CDR1 is SGHRS and CDR2 YFSETQ. The V end lost 3 bases, the J end lost 7 bases, and 22 bases lay between the germline ends. As DNA, the CDR3 is TGCGCCAGCAGCTCAGGGATCTGGGGGGGGGCGATTGAAGCTTTCTTT. Its translation: CASSSGIWGGAIEAFF.

The chain uses TRBV14 and TRBJ2-5; D remains ambiguous. Germline V gene sequence: CDR1 SGHDN, CDR2 FVKESK. Trimming left V 3 bases short and J 5 bases short, with 19 bases between. The CDR3 spans 16 residues. DNA for the CDR3: TGTGCCAGCAGCCATATTGGCTCCCCCAAAGCGGAGACCCAGTACTTC. It codes for CASSHIGSPKAETQYF.

The chain joins TRBV7-2 to TRBJ2-5; the match to TRBD2 covers 8 bases. In germline, CDR1 is SGHTA, CDR2 FQGNSA. With 5 bases clipped from V and 4 bases from J, the junction kept 9 bases outside the gene matches. CDR3 length: 15 amino acids. The CDR3 region is CASSPRIAGRETQYF. Written as DNA, the CDR3 is TGTGCCAGCAGCCCCCGGATAGCGGGGAGAGAGACCCAGTACTTC.

The chain carries TRBV19 and TRBJ1-5; 7 bases are shared with TRBD1. The CDR3 length is 14 residues. Trimming removed 6 bases from V and 3 bases from J; junction bases left unmatched: 5. In germline, CDR1 is LNHDA, CDR2 SQIVND (reference sequence). The CDR3 DNA is TGTGCCAGTAGCTGGACAGGTAACAATCAGCCCCAGCATTTT. Its protein is CASSWTGNNQPQHF.

This clone was picked up a small number of times. The chain combines TRBV2 with TRBJ1-1; TRBD1 might be the D (6 bases). Germline V gene lookup returns CDR1 SNHLY and CDR2 FYNNEI. Trimming left V 10 bases short and J 7 bases short, with 13 bases between. The CDR3 spans 11 residues. The CDR3 here is CATQGNGEAFF. In nucleotides, the CDR3 is TGTGCCACTCAGGGGAATGGTGAAGCTTTCTTT.

The sample holds one count of this clone. The chain couples TRBV4-1 to TRBJ1-5; the D is unclear. The germline V gene encodes CDR1 MGHRA and CDR2 YSYEKL. Trimming shortened V by 6 bases and J by 3 bases, and 12 bases separated the two germline ends. This CDR3 is built from 14 residues. The CDR3 nucleotides are TGCGCCAGCAGTTCTATTCGGGTCAATCAGCCCCAGCATTTT. Translated: CASSSIRVNQPQHF.

The genes are TRBV7-3 and TRBJ2-3; 13 bases are shared with TRBD2. CDR1 and CDR2 (germline): SGHTA, FQGTGA. The trim removed 6 bases at V and 9 bases at J, leaving 9 bases unmatched. This CDR3 is built from 15 residues. The CDR3: CASSTTSGGVRTQYF. In DNA, the CDR3 is TGTGCCAGCAGTACCACTAGCGGGGGGGTTCGAACGCAGTATTTT. Full variable domain (outside the CDR3, taken from reference TRBV7-3 and TRBJ2-3): GAGVSQTPSNKVTEKGKYVELRCDPISGHTALYWYRQSLGQGPEFLIYFQGTGAADDSGLPNDRFFAVRPEGSVSTLKIQRTERGDSAVYLCASSTTSGGVRTQYFGPGTRLTVL.

V is TRBV19 and J is TRBJ2-2; TRBD1 matches 8 bases. The V and J ends lost 6 bases and 1 base, in that order; junction bases with no gene match: 4. The germline gives CDR1 LNHDA, CDR2 SQIVND (reference sequence). The CDR3 extends over 15 amino acids. Here the CDR3 DNA reads TGTGCCAGTAGCAGAGGACAGGGGAACACCGGGGAGCTGTTTTTT. Amino acids: CASSRGQGNTGELFF.

The chain employs TRBV5-1 and TRBJ2-5, with 8 bases that match TRBD1. Germline-derived CDR1 and CDR2 are SGHRS and YFSETQ. This CDR3 is 13 amino acids long. V shed 5 bases, J shed 4 bases, and the junction held 4 bases outside the gene matches. CDR3 sequence (DNA): TGCGCCAGCAGTTATGGACAGGGAGAGACCCAGTACTTC. Residues: CASSYGQGETQYF.

The chain couples TRBV19 to TRBJ2-7, with TRBD2 matching 9 bases. Per germline, CDR1 LNHDA and CDR2 SQIVND (reference sequence). The trim removed 10 bases at V and 4 bases at J, leaving 11 bases unmatched. The length of the CDR3 is 14 residues. CDR3 nucleotide sequence: TGTGCCACCTCCTGGGCTAGCGGGGAGTACGAGCAGTACTTC. This sequence encodes CATSWASGEYEQYF.

This clone turned up a few times. The rearrangement links TRBV27 to TRBJ2-7; 9 bases match TRBD2. The trim removed 4 bases at V and 2 bases at J, leaving 9 bases unmatched. Germline V gives CDR1 MNHEY, CDR2 SMNVEV (reference sequence). This CDR3 has 16 residues. The DNA of the CDR3 is TGTGCCAGCAGTTCGACTAGCGGTCTTAACCCCTACGAGCAGTACTTC. Protein: CASSSTSGLNPYEQYF.

The rearrangement uses TRBV18 and TRBJ2-2; the D gene is possibly TRBD1 (6 bases). The V gene's germline CDR1 is KGHSH and CDR2 LQKENI. V was clipped by 3 bases and J by 0 bases, with 11 bases between them. This CDR3 region has 16 residues. Here the CDR3 DNA reads TGTGCCAGCTCACCCCTGGACAGCACGAACACCGGGGAGCTGTTTTTT. Translating gives CASSPLDSTNTGELFF. Full variable domain (remainder filled in from reference TRBV18 and TRBJ2-2): NAGVMQNPRHLVRRRGQEARLRCSPMKGHSHVYWYRQLPEEGLKFMVYLQKENIIDESGMPKERFSAEFPKEGPSILRIQQVVRGDSAAYFCASSPLDSTNTGELFFGEGSRLTVL.

There are a few counts of this clone. The rearrangement links TRBV7-2 to TRBJ2-3; tentative D call: TRBD2 (6 bases). Trimming stripped 1 base from V and 0 bases from J, with 11 bases between. This CDR3 has 16 residues. Germline values: CDR1 SGHTA, CDR2 FQGNSA. The CDR3 DNA is TGTGCCAGCAGCTTAGTGGTTGGGACTAGCACAGATACGCAGTATTTT. Protein product: CASSLVVGTSTDTQYF. Based on the CDR3 plus reference TRBV7-2 and TRBJ2-3, the full variable domain is GAGVSQSPSNKVTEKGKDVELRCDPISGHTALYWYRQSLGQGLEFLIYFQGNSAPDKSGLPSDRFSAERTGGSVSTLTIQRTQQEDSAVYLCASSLVVGTSTDTQYFGPGTRLTVL.